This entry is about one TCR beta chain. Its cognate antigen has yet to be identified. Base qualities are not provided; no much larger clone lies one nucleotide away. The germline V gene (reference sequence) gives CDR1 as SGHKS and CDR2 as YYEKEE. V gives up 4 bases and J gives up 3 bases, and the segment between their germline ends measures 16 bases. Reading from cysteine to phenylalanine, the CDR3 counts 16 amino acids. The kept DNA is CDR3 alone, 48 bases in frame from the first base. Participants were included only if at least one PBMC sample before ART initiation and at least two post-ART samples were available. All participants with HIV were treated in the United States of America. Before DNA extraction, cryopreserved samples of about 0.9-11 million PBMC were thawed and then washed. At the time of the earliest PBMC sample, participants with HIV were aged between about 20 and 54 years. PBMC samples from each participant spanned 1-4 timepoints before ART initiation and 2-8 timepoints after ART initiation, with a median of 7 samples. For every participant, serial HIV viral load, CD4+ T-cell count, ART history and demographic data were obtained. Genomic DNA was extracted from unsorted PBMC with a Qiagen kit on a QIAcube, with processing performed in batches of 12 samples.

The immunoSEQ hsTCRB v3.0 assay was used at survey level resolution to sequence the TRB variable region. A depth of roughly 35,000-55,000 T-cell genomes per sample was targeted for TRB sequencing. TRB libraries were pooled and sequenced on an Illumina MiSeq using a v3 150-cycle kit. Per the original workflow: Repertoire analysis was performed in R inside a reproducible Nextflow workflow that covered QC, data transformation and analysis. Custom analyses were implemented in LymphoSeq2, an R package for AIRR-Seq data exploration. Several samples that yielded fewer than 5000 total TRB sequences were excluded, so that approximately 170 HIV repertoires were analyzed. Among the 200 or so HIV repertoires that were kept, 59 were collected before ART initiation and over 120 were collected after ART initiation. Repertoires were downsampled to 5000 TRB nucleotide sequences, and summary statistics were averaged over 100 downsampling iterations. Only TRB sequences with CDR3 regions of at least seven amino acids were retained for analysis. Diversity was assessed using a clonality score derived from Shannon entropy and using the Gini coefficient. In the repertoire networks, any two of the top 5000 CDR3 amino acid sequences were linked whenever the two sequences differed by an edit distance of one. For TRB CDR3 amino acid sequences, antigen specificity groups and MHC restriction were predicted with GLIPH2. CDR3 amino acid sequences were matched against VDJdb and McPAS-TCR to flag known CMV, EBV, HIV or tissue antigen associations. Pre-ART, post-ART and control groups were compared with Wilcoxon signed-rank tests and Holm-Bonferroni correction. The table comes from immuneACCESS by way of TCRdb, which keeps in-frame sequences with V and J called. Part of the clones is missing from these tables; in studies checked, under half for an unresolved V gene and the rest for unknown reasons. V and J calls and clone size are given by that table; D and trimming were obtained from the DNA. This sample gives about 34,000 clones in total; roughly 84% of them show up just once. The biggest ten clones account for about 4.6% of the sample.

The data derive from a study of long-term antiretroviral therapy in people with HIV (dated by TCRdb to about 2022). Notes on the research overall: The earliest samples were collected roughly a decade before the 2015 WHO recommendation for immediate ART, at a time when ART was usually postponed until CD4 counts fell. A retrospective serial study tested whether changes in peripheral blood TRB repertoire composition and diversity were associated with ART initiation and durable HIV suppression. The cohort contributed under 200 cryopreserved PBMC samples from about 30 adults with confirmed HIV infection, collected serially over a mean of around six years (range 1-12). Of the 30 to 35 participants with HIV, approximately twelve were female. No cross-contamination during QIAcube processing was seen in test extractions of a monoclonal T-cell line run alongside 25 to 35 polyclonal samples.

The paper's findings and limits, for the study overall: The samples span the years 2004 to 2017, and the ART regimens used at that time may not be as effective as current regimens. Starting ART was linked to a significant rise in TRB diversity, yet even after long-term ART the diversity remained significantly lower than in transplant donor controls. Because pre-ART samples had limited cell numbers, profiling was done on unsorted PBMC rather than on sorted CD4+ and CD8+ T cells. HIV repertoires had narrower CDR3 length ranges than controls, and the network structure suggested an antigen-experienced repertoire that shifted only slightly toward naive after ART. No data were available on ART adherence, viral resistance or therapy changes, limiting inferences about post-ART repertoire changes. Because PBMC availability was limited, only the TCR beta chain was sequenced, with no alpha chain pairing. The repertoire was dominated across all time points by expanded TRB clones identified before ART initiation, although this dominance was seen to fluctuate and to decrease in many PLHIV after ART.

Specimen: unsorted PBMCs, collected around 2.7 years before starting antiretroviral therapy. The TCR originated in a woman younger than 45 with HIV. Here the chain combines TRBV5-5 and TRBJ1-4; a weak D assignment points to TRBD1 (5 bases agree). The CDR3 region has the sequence CASSIHGTEPNEKLFF. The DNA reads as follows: TGTGCCAGCAGCATTCACGGGACGGAGCCTAATGAAAAACTGTTTTTT.